This TCR beta chain derives from a study of cytomegalovirus exposure and HLA in healthy donors. Study-wide background: The early release's HLA-typed donors yielded some 85 million unique TCRs. Findings of the study overall: An analysis that came later showed most CMV-associated TCR beta chains appearing HLA-restricted.

A note on this clone: Its target is unknown.

Healthy bone marrow donors made up the donor group. Unrecorded immune exposure was likely among donors, who were nominally healthy when sampled. This PCR relied on a set of 60 Vbeta primers and 13 Jbeta primers. Libraries were prepared by immunoSEQ multiplex PCR; TCRdb keeps only in-frame clonotypes and omits some of them. This sample has about 110,000 clones, with nearly 70% found just once. The CDR3 sequence is 16 residues long. The junction had 8 bases not matched to a gene; V was cut back by 4 bases and J by 0 bases. CDR1 is SGHRS, CDR2 YFSETQ, per germline. Sequencing input: PBMCs. The receptor was derived from a woman between 65 and 79 years old in good health and CMV-seropositive. The V gene is TRBV5-1, the J gene TRBJ1-1; 8 bases align to TRBD1. CDR3 amino acids: CASSGGGQVLNTEAFF. The DNA of the CDR3 is TGCGCCAGCAGCGGGGGGGGACAGGTCCTGAACACTGAAGCTTTCTTT. The full variable domain, rest sourced from reference TRBV5-1 and TRBJ1-1, is KAGVTQTPRYLIKTRGQQVTLSCSPISGHRSVSWYQQTPGQGLQFLFEYFSETQRNKGNFPGRFSGRQFSNSRSEMNVSTLELGDSALYLCASSGGGQVLNTEAFFGQGTRLTVV.